The source of this TCR beta chain is a study of technical replicates of blood from a few donors. This CDR3 has 17 residues. Germline CDR1 and CDR2: SGHAT and FQNNGV. Trimming at V came to 5 bases and at J to 5 bases, leaving 11 bases not matched to a gene. Clones were read by immunoSEQ multiplex PCR, and TCRdb kept only the in-frame ones, dropping some. The sample has under 95,000 clones; around 94% are singletons. The source is a human donor in good health. V gene TRBV11-2 combines with J gene TRBJ1-6, with 8 bases matching TRBD1. The specimen sequenced was T cells isolated from PBMCs. CDR3 loop: CASSPSSQTGDNSPLHF. CDR3 bases: TGTGCCAGCAGCCCTAGTTCCCAGACAGGGGATAATTCACCCCTCCACTTT.